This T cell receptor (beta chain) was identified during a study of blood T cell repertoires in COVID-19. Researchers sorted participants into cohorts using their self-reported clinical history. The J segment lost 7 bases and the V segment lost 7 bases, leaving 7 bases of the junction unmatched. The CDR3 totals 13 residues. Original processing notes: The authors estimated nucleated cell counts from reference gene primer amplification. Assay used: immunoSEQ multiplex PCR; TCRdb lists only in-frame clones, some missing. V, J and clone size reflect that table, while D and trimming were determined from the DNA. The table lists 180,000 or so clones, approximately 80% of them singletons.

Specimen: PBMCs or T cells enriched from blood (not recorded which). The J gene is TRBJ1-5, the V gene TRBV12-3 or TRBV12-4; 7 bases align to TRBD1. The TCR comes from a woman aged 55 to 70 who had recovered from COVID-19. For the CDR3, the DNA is TGTGCCAGCACCTCCGGAGGGGGCCAGCCCCAGCATTTT. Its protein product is CASTSGGGQPQHF.